This TCR beta chain was identified in a study of long-term antiretroviral therapy in people with HIV. Notes on the study in general: In samples taken after ART, diversity increased but remained below transplant donor control levels.

On this clone itself: No antigen is known for it.

Losses at the gene ends were 2 bases for V and 3 bases for J; bases not matched to a gene: 4. The germline gives CDR1 LGHNA, CDR2 YSLEER. This CDR3 has 14 residues. Cryopreserved PBMC samples of about 1-11 million cells were used for DNA extraction. The libraries were made with immunoSEQ v3.0 at survey level. The repertoire was sequenced with immunoSEQ multiplex PCR; TCRdb's copy has only in-frame clones and lacks some. The sample lists approximately 19,000 clones, 79% occurring once. V is TRBV4-3 and J is TRBJ2-7, with 7 positions matching TRBD1. This material consisted of unsorted PBMCs, taken at the start of antiretroviral therapy, before treatment. The clonotype originates from a man younger than 35 with HIV. DNA of the CDR3: TGCGCCAGCAGCCAATCGACAGGGCACTACGAGCAGTACTTC. This gives the protein CASSQSTGHYEQYF.